These 13 T cell receptor beta chains were sequenced from one sample in a study of cytomegalovirus exposure and HLA in healthy donors. Primers included in the PCR were 60 Vbeta and 13 Jbeta primers. Only in-frame clones appear in the TCRdb table, and some are missing; sequencing was by immunoSEQ multiplex PCR. The sample has some 220,000 clones, 77% seen once. Sample: PBMCs. These TCRs come from a woman between 55 and 75 years old in good health and CMV-seropositive.

CDR3 coding DNA: TGCGCCAGCAGCGCTCTAGCGGAGAGCTCCTACGAGCAGTACTTC. This translates into CASSALAESSYEQYF. The V gene is TRBV5-1, the J gene TRBJ2-7, with 7 bases aligning to TRBD2. V gave up 4 bases and J gave up 0 bases; unmatched junction bases: 7. This CDR3 region has 15 residues. The V gene's germline CDR1 is SGHRS and CDR2 YFSETQ.

The chain recombines TRBV5-1 with TRBJ2-1; D possibly corresponds to TRBD2 (5 bases). The CDR3 extends over 15 amino acids. Germline V gene lookup returns CDR1 SGHRS and CDR2 YFSETQ. The V gene lost 3 bases and the J gene lost 5 bases, with 15 bases spanning the gap. As DNA, the CDR3 is TGCGCCAGCAGCTCCATGGCTAGCACCGACAATGAGCAGTTCTTC. This translates into CASSSMASTDNEQFF.

V usage is TRBV6-1 and J usage is TRBJ1-2; D might be TRBD1 (5 bases). The CDR3 is 15 residues long. The V gene's germline CDR1 is MNHNS and CDR2 SASEGT. V was trimmed by 2 bases and J by 8 bases, leaving 18 bases between them. CDR3 sequence reads: CASSEIGGSVRGYTF. The CDR3 region has the DNA TGTGCCAGCAGTGAAATTGGGGGGTCGGTTCGCGGCTACACCTTC.

The chain employs TRBV2 and TRBJ2-1; tentative D call: TRBD2 (5 bases). Trimming stripped 1 base from V and 0 bases from J, with 10 bases between. The length of the CDR3 is 16 residues. Germline CDR1 reads SNHLY; CDR2 reads FYNNEI. In DNA form, the CDR3 reads TGTGCCAGCAGTGAAGTGTCGGGATTCTCCTACAATGAGCAGTTCTTC. It is translated as CASSEVSGFSYNEQFF.

The genes are TRBV6-5 and TRBJ1-3; D is unresolved. CDR1 MNHEY and CDR2 SVGAGI come from the germline V gene. V lost 2 bases, J lost 1 base, and 12 bases lay in between. This CDR3 has 16 residues. CDR3 in DNA: TGTGCCAGCAGTTACGCGGTACCTGGTTCTGGAAACACCATATATTTT. This translates into CASSYAVPGSGNTIYF.

This chain joins TRBV18 and TRBJ1-2; tentatively, D is TRBD1 (5 bases). This CDR3 contains 13 residues. Germline V gene data show CDR1 as KGHSH and CDR2 as LQKENI. V lost 5 bases and J lost 4, with 11 bases in between. CDR3 sequence (DNA): TGTGCCAGCTCAGTCGATGGGGCCTATGGCTACACCTTC. This translates into CASSVDGAYGYTF.

The chain links TRBV2 to TRBJ1-2; D is unclear. Germline V gives CDR1 SNHLY, CDR2 FYNNEI. Between the trimmed V and J ends, which lost 5 bases and 2 bases, there was a span of 6 bases. This CDR3 contains 12 residues. The CDR3 region has the DNA TGTGCCAGCAGTTACTCGAACTATGGCTACACCTTC. It translates to CASSYSNYGYTF.

The chain has TRBV5-4 and TRBJ1-2, with TRBD1 as a possible D gene (5 bases). The ends were cut back, 4 bases at V and 7 bases at J, with 20 bases in the middle. The CDR3 is made up of 15 amino acids. In germline, CDR1 is SGHNT, CDR2 YYREEE (reference sequence). CDR3 sequence (DNA): TGTGCCAGCAGCCCCCGGGGGAAGGGAAGGGCTGGCTACACCTTC. This encodes CASSPRGKGRAGYTF.

The CDR3 DNA reads as TGTGCCATCAGTGGGCCCCCAACCCACTATGGCTACACCTTC. This codes for CAISGPPTHYGYTF. The rearrangement uses TRBV10-3 and TRBJ1-2; no definite D call. The CDR3 has 14 amino acids. The V gene's germline CDR1 is ENHRY and CDR2 SYGVKD. The ends were cut back, 4 bases at V and 3 bases at J, with 12 bases in the middle.

The chain couples TRBV6-5 to TRBJ1-2, with 10 positions matching TRBD1. The CDR3 sequence is 13 residues long. Trimming removed 6 bases from V and 7 bases from J; junction bases left unmatched: 5. Germline CDR1 and CDR2: MNHEY and SVGAGI. This CDR3 is CASRLGTGVGYTF. The CDR3 DNA follows: TGTGCCAGCAGGCTCGGGACAGGGGTTGGCTACACCTTC.

The gene calls are TRBV7-6 and TRBJ1-5; the D is unclear. This CDR3 spans 15 amino acids. CDR1 is SGHVS and CDR2 is FNYEAQ in the germline V gene. The germline V and J ends were trimmed by 5 bases and 2 bases, with 13 bases remaining between them. The CDR3, as DNA: TGTGCCAGCAGCCGACAACATGACGGCAATCAGCCCCAGCATTTT. Encoded protein: CASSRQHDGNQPQHF. Full variable domain (remainder filled in from reference TRBV7-6 and TRBJ1-5): GAGVSQSPRYKVTKRGQDVALRCDPISGHVSLYWYRQALGQGPEFLTYFNYEAQQDKSGLPNDRFSAERPEGSISTLTIQRTEQRDSAMYRCASSRQHDGNQPQHFGDGTRLSIL.

This chain links TRBV14 with TRBJ2-5, with D unclear. Germline V gene data show CDR1 as SGHDN and CDR2 as FVKESK. The CDR3 sequence is 13 residues long. Trimming shortened V by 1 base and J by 6 bases, and 9 bases separated the two germline ends. As DNA, the CDR3 is TGTGCCAGCAGCCAAGGAGCTTTCAAGACCCAGTACTTC. It codes for CASSQGAFKTQYF. Full variable domain (missing parts from reference TRBV14 and TRBJ2-5): EAGVTQFPSHSVIEKGQTVTLRCDPISGHDNLYWYRRVMGKEIKFLLHFVKESKQDESGMPNNRFLAERTGGTYSTLKVQPAELEDSGVYFCASSQGAFKTQYFGPGTRLLVL.

The chain carries TRBV10-3 and TRBJ2-2, with 12 bases matching TRBD2. Trimming at V came to 8 bases and at J to 5 bases, leaving 6 bases not matched to a gene. CDR3 length equals 15 residues. Germline loops: CDR1 ENHRY, CDR2 SYGVKD. DNA of the CDR3: TGTGCCATCGGTCTAGCGGGGGGGCGAACCGGGGAGCTGTTTTTT. Translation gives CAIGLAGGRTGELFF.